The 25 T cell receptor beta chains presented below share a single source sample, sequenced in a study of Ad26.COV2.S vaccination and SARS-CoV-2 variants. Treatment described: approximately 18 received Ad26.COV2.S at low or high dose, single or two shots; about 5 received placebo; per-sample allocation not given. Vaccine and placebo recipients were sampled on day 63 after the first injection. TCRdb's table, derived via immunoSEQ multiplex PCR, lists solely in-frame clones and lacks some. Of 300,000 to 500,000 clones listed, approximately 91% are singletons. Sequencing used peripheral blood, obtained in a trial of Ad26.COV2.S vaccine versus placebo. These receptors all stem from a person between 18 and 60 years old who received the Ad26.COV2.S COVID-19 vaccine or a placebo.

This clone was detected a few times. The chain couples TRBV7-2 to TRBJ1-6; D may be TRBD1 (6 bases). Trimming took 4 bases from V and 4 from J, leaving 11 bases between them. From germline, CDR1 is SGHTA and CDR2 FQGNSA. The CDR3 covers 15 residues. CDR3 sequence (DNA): TGTGCCAGCAGCTCGGACAGAAGTTATAATTCACCCCTCCACTTT. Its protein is CASSSDRSYNSPLHF. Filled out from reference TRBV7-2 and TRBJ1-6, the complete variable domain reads GAGVSQSPSNKVTEKGKDVELRCDPISGHTALYWYRQSLGQGLEFLIYFQGNSAPDKSGLPSDRFSAERTGGSVSTLTIQRTQQEDSAVYLCASSSDRSYNSPLHFGNGTRLTVT.

This chain's CDR3 is CASSSDRYTEAFF. The CDR3 coding sequence is TGCGCCAGCAGCTCAGACAGATACACTGAAGCTTTCTTT. The chain has TRBV5-1 and TRBJ1-1; tentatively, D is TRBD1 (5 bases). The CDR3 has 13 residues. Germline lookup yields CDR1 SGHRS and CDR2 YFSETQ. V was shortened by 3 bases and J by 3 bases, with 9 bases between the two germline ends.

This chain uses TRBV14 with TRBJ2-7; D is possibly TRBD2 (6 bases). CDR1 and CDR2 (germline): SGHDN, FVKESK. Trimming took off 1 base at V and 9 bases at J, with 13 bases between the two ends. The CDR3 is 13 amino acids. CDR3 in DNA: TGTGCCAGCAGCCAAGCAGGGAGTAGCGGGCAGTACTTC. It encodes CASSQAGSSGQYF.

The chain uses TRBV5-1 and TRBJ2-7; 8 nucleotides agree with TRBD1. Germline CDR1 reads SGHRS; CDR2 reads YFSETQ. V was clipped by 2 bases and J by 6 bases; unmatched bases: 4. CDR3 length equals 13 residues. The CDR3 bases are TGCGCCAGCAGCTTTCAGGGGGCGCGCGAGCAGTACTTC. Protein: CASSFQGAREQYF.

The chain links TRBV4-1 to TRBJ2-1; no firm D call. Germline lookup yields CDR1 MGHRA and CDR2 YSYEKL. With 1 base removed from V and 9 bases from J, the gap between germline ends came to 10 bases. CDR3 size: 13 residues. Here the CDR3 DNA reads TGCGCCAGCAGCCAAGGAGGTCGGACTGAGCAGTTCTTC. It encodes CASSQGGRTEQFF.

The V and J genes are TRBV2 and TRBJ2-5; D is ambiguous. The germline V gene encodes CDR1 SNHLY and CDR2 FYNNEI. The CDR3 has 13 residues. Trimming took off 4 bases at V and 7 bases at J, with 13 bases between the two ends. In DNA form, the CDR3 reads TGTGCCAGCAGTGTTGACGCCCCTGGGACCCAGTACTTC. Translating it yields CASSVDAPGTQYF. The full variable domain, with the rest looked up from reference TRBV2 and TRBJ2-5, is EPEVTQTPSHQVTQMGQEVILRCVPISNHLYFYWYRQILGQKVEFLVSFYNNEISEKSEIFDDQFSVERPDGSNFTLKIRSTKLEDSAMYFCASSVDAPGTQYFGPGTRLLVL.

DNA for the CDR3: TGTGCCAGCTCACCCTTTGGGGGGACTGAAGCTTTCTTT. Amino acid sequence: CASSPFGGTEAFF. The gene calls are TRBV18 and TRBJ1-1; D possibly corresponds to TRBD1 (5 bases). The germline V and J ends were trimmed by 3 bases and 5 bases, with 10 bases remaining between them. The CDR3 sequence is 13 residues long. The germline CDR1 and CDR2 sequences are KGHSH and LQKENI.

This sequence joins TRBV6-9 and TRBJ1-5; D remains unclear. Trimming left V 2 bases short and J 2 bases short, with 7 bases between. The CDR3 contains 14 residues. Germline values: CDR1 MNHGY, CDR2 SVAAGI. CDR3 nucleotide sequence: TGTGCCAGCAGTTATAGTAGGGGCAATCAGCCCCAGCATTTT. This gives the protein CASSYSRGNQPQHF.

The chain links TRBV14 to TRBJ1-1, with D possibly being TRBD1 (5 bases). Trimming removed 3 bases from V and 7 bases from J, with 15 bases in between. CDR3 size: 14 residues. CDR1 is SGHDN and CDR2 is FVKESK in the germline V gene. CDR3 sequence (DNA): TGTGCCAGCAGCCAGACGGGGGGAATCGGTGAAGCTTTCTTT. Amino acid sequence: CASSQTGGIGEAFF.

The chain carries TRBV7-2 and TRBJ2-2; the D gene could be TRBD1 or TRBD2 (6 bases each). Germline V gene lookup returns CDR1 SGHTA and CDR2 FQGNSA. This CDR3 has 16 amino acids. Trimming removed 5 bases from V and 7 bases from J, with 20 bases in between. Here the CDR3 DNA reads TGTGCCAGCAGCCCCCGGGGAACGGGGGCGAACGGGGAGCTGTTTTTT. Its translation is CASSPRGTGANGELFF. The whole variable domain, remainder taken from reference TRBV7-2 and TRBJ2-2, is GAGVSQSPSNKVTEKGKDVELRCDPISGHTALYWYRQSLGQGLEFLIYFQGNSAPDKSGLPSDRFSAERTGGSVSTLTIQRTQQEDSAVYLCASSPRGTGANGELFFGEGSRLTVL.

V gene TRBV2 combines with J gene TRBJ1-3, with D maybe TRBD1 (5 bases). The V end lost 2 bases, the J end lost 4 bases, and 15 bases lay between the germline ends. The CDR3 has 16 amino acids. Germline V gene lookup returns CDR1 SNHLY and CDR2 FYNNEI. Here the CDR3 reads CASSEMLGGAGNTIYF. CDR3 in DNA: TGTGCCAGCAGTGAAATGCTTGGGGGAGCAGGAAACACCATATATTTT.

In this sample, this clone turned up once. The CDR3 spells CASSFNGVSDTQYF. The CDR3 DNA reads TGTGCCAGCAGCTTTAACGGGGTTTCAGATACGCAGTATTTT. The chain has TRBV7-9 and TRBJ2-3; possible D gene TRBD2, 5 bases. V lost 3 bases and J 4 bases, leaving 11 bases between the germline ends. In germline, CDR1 is SEHNR, CDR2 FQNEAQ (reference sequence). The CDR3 loop spans 14 amino acids.

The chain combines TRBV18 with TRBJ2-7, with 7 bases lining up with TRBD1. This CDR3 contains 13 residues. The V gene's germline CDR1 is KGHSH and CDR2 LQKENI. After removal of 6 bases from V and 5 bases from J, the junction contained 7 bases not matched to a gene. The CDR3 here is CASSPDRAHEQYF. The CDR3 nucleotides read TGTGCCAGCTCCCCCGACAGGGCCCACGAGCAGTACTTC.

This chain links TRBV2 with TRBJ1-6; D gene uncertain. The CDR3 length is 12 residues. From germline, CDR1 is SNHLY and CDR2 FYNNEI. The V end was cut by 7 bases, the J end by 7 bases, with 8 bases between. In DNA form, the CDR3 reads TGTGCCAGCAAGACCCTCAATTCACCCCTCCACTTT. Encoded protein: CASKTLNSPLHF.

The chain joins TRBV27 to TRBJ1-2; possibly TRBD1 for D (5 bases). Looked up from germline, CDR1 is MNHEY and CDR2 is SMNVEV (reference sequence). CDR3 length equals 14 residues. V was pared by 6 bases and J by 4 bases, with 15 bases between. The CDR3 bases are TGTGCCAGCAGACCGACAGACCGAGGCTATGGCTACACCTTC. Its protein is CASRPTDRGYGYTF.

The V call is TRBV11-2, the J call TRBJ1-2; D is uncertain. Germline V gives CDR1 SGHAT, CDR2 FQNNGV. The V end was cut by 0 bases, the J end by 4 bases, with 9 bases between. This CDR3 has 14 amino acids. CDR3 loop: CASSLELSGYGYTF. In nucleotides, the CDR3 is TGTGCCAGCAGCTTAGAGTTGTCCGGCTATGGCTACACCTTC.

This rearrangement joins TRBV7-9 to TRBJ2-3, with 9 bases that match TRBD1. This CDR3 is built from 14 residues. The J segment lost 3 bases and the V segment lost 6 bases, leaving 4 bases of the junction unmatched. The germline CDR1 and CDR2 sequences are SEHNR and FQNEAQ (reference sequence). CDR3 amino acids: CASRMDRGTDTQYF. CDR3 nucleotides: TGTGCCAGCAGAATGGACAGGGGAACAGATACGCAGTATTTT.

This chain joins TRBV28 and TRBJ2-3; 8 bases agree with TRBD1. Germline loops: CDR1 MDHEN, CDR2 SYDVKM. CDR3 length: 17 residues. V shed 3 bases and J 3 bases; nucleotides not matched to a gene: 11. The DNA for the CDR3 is TGTGCCAGCAGTTTGAGGAAGGGGACAGGCTTTACAGATACGCAGTATTTT. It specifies CASSLRKGTGFTDTQYF. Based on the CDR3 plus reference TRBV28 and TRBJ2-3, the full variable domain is DVKVTQSSRYLVKRTGEKVFLECVQDMDHENMFWYRQDPGLGLRLIYFSYDVKMKEKGDIPEGYSVSREKKERFSLILESASTNQTSMYLCASSLRKGTGFTDTQYFGPGTRLTVL.

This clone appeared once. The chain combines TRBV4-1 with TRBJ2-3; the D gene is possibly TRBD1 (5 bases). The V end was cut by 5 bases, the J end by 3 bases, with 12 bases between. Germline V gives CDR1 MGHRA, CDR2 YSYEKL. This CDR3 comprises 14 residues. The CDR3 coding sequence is TGCGCCAGCAGCAGGGGCGCCCGGACAGATACGCAGTATTTT. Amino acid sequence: CASSRGARTDTQYF.

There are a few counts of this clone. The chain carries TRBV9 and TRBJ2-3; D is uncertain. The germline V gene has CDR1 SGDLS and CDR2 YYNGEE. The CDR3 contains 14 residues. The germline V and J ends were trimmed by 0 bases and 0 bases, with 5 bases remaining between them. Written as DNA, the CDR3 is TGTGCCAGCAGCGTAGGCGGTAGCACAGATACGCAGTATTTT. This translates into CASSVGGSTDTQYF.

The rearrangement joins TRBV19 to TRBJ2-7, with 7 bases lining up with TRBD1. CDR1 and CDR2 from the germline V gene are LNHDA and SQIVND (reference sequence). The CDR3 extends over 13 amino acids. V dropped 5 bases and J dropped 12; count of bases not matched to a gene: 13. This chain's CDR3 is CASSPNYRDSPYF. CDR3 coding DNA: TGTGCCAGTAGTCCAAATTACCGGGACAGCCCGTACTTC.

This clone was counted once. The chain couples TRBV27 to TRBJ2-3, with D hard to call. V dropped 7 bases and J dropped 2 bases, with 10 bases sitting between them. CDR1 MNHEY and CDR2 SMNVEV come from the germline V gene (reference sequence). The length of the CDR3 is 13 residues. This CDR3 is CASKMSYTDTQYF. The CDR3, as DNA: TGTGCCAGCAAAATGTCTTACACAGATACGCAGTATTTT.

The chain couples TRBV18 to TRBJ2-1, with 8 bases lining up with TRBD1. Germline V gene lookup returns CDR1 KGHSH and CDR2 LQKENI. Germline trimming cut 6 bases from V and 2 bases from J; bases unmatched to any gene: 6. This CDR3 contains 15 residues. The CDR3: CASSATGQAYNEQFF. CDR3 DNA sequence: TGTGCCAGCTCTGCGACGGGACAGGCCTACAATGAGCAGTTCTTC.

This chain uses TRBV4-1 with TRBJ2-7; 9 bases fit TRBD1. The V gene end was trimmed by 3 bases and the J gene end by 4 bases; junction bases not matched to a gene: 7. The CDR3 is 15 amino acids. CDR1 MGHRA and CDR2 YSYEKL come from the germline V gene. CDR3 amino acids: CASSQIGTGRYEQYF. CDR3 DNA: TGCGCCAGCAGCCAGATCGGGACAGGGAGGTACGAGCAGTACTTC.

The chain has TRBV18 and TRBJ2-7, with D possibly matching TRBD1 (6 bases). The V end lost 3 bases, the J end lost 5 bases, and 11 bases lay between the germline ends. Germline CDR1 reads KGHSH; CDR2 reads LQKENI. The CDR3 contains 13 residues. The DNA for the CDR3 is TGTGCCAGCTCACCTAAACAGGGAGACGAGCAGTACTTC. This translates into CASSPKQGDEQYF.